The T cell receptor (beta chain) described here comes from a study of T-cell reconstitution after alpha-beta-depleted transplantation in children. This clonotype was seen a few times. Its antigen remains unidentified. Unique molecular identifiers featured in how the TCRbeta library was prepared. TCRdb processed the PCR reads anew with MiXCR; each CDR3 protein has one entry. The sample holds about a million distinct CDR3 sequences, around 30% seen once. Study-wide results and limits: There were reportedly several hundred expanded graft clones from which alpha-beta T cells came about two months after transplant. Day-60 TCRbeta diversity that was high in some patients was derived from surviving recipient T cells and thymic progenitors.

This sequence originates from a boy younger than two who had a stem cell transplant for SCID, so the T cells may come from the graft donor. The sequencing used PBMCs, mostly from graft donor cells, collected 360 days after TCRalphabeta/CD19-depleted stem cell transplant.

The CDR3 reads CASTPSRDLAKNIQYF. The CDR3 DNA reads as TGTGCCAGCACCCCTAGCCGGGACTTAGCCAAAAACATTCAGTACTTC. The chain carries TRBV7-2 and TRBJ2-4; a weak D match, TRBD2 (6 bases). Germline V gives CDR1 SGHTA, CDR2 FQGNSA. V dropped 7 bases and J dropped 0 bases, with 16 bases sitting between them. The CDR3 totals 16 residues. The full variable domain, rest sourced from reference TRBV7-2 and TRBJ2-4, is GAGVSQSPSNKVTEKGKDVELRCDPISGHTALYWYRQSLGQGLEFLIYFQGNSAPDKSGLPSDRFSAERTGGSVSTLTIQRTQQEDSAVYLCASTPSRDLAKNIQYFGAGTRLSVL.